One and the same sample provided the 25 T cell receptor beta chains below, sequenced in a study of blood T cell repertoires in COVID-19. The assay was immunoSEQ multiplex PCR, and TCRdb's table has in-frame clones only and misses some. The repertoire holds about 310,000 clones, approximately 86% seen once, with about 2.5% in the top ten. What was sequenced was peripheral blood. These receptors all come from a man younger than 35 with active or convalescent COVID-19.

V usage is TRBV3-1 (or the pseudogene TRBV3-2) and J usage is TRBJ2-1, with TRBD2 matching 9 bases. The CDR3 is 19 amino acids. The ends lost 5 bases at V and 6 bases at J; junction bases unmatched: 20. CDR1 is LGHDT and CDR2 is YNNKEL in the germline V gene (reference sequence). The CDR3 DNA follows: TGTGCCAGCAGCGGATTCAACTGGCGGTCGGGACTAGCCGGCAATGAGCAGTTCTTC. Its protein is CASSGFNWRSGLAGNEQFF.

The chain combines TRBV7-2 with TRBJ1-2, with 7 bases matching TRBD1. This CDR3 has 16 residues. The germline gives CDR1 SGHTA, CDR2 FQGNSA. V lost 2 bases and J lost 9; bases outside the gene matches: 15. The CDR3 region is CASSLQISTGTASYTF. In nucleotides, the CDR3 is TGTGCCAGCAGCTTACAAATAAGTACCGGGACAGCTAGCTACACCTTC.

The rearrangement uses TRBV9 and TRBJ1-5; D uncertain. The CDR3 contains 13 residues. Trimming cost V 4 bases and J 1 base, with 6 bases left between them. Germline assignment: CDR1 SGDLS and CDR2 YYNGEE. The CDR3 DNA sequence: TGTGCCAGCAGCCGACTGAGCAATCAGCCCCAGCATTTT. Protein sequence: CASSRLSNQPQHF.

This clone was seen a single time. The chain uses TRBV6-1 and TRBJ2-1, with 7 bases that match TRBD1. The trim removed 1 base at V and 0 bases at J, leaving 6 bases unmatched. This CDR3 spans 17 amino acids. Germline-derived CDR1 and CDR2 are MNHNS and SASEGT. The CDR3 protein is CASSEGAGGYSYNEQFF. The DNA for the CDR3 is TGTGCCAGCAGTGAAGGGGCAGGGGGTTACTCCTACAATGAGCAGTTCTTC.

This clone was picked up a small number of times. The chain joins TRBV5-4 to TRBJ2-3; TRBD2 aligns across 10 bases. The trim removed 3 bases at V and 4 bases at J, leaving 8 bases unmatched. Per the germline V gene, CDR1 is SGHNT and CDR2 is YYREEE (reference sequence). This CDR3 region has 16 residues. The CDR3 region is CASSSRTSGPADTQYF. In DNA form, the CDR3 reads TGTGCCAGCAGCTCCCGGACTAGCGGCCCTGCAGATACGCAGTATTTT.

The CDR3 reads CASSLDRAHNSPLHF. The CDR3 DNA is TGTGCCAGCAGCTTAGACAGGGCCCATAATTCACCCCTCCACTTT. This chain connects TRBV7-2 to TRBJ1-6; D possibly corresponds to TRBD1 (6 bases). V lost 1 base to trimming and J lost 5 bases, with 9 bases between them. This CDR3 is 15 amino acids long. Germline CDR1 and CDR2: SGHTA and FQGNSA.

V is TRBV29-1 and J is TRBJ2-5, with 8 nucleotides matching TRBD2. Germline-derived CDR1 and CDR2 are SQVTM and ANQGSEA. The V segment lost 4 bases and the J segment 1 base; nucleotides outside the gene matches: 8. The CDR3 spans 15 residues. As DNA, the CDR3 is TGCAGCGTTGGGTTGGGCGGGGGGACCCAAGAGACCCAGTACTTC. This codes for CSVGLGGGTQETQYF.

This clone was seen a few times. The chain employs TRBV6-5 and TRBJ1-1; D unclear. Trimming stripped 4 bases from V and 4 bases from J, with 16 bases between. CDR3 size: 15 residues. Germline CDR1 and CDR2: MNHEY and SVGAGI. DNA of the CDR3: TGTGCCAGCAGTTCTTGGACGGGCGGAGGCACTGAAGCTTTCTTT. Amino acids: CASSSWTGGGTEAFF.

This chain links TRBV7-2 with TRBJ2-2, with 7 nucleotides matching TRBD2. Germline CDR1 is SGHTA and CDR2 is FQGNSA. J was trimmed by 6 bases and V by 2 bases; bases with no gene match: 9. The CDR3 spans 16 residues. The CDR3 region has the DNA TGTGCCAGCAGCTTAACCTACGGGGAGGGTTCCGGGGAGCTGTTTTTT. Protein: CASSLTYGEGSGELFF.

The chain couples TRBV6-5 to TRBJ1-3; D is ambiguous. The V gene's germline CDR1 is MNHEY and CDR2 SVGAGI. Trimming removed 6 bases from V and 5 bases from J, with 17 bases in between. The CDR3 length is 15 residues. The CDR3 DNA is TGTGCCAGCAGGGACTCGTACCAATTTCGAAACACCATATATTTT. The encoded protein is CASRDSYQFRNTIYF.

This clone showed up just once. This sequence joins TRBV15 and TRBJ1-1; D may be TRBD1 (5 bases). CDR1 and CDR2 from the germline V gene are LNHNV and YYDKDF (reference sequence). The CDR3 is made up of 14 amino acids. Trimming stripped 0 bases from V and 11 bases from J, with 16 bases between. CDR3: CATSRDGTGSTAFF. For the CDR3, the DNA is TGTGCCACCAGCAGAGATGGAACAGGTTCTACGGCTTTCTTT.

The chain is built from TRBV4-1 and TRBJ2-7, with 9 nucleotides matching TRBD1. Germline CDR1 MGHRA, CDR2 YSYEKL. V gave up 1 base and J gave up 4 bases; unmatched junction bases: 5. The CDR3 is 15 amino acids. The CDR3 loop is CASSQGGTGTYEQYF. CDR3 DNA sequence: TGCGCCAGCAGCCAAGGAGGGACAGGGACTTACGAGCAGTACTTC.

The V call is TRBV9, the J call TRBJ2-3; 12 bases are a match to TRBD2. The V segment lost 0 bases and the J segment 5 bases; nucleotides outside the gene matches: 13. The CDR3 sequence is 19 residues long. The V gene's germline CDR1 is SGDLS and CDR2 YYNGEE. The chain's CDR3 is CASSVEGPLAGGPGDTQYF. In DNA, the CDR3 is TGTGCCAGCAGCGTAGAGGGCCCCCTAGCGGGGGGGCCGGGAGATACGCAGTATTTT.

CDR3 amino acids: CSVESFRGYGYTF. The CDR3 DNA reads as TGCAGCGTTGAATCCTTTCGCGGCTATGGCTACACCTTC. The chain uses TRBV29-1 and TRBJ1-2; D not resolved. The CDR3 totals 13 residues. V lost 2 bases, J lost 4 bases, and 11 bases lay in between. The germline CDR1 and CDR2 sequences are SQVTM and ANQGSEA.

CDR3 bases: TGTGCCAGCAGCCAAGAGGGTCTTGGCAATCAGCCCCAGCATTTT. Translating gives CASSQEGLGNQPQHF. The chain links TRBV6-5 to TRBJ1-5; D remains unclear. Looked up from germline, CDR1 is MNHEY and CDR2 is SVGAGI. This CDR3 has 15 amino acids. V lost 6 bases and J lost 2, with 14 bases in between.

The V call is TRBV5-1, the J call TRBJ1-1; D may be TRBD1 (6 bases). V lost 4 bases to trimming and J lost 0 bases, with 13 bases between them. This CDR3 has 15 amino acids. From germline, CDR1 is SGHRS and CDR2 YFSETQ. The DNA of the CDR3 is TGCGCCAGCAGCCTCAGACAGGAAATGAACACTGAAGCTTTCTTT. Its translation: CASSLRQEMNTEAFF.

Only one count was recorded for this clone. The V call is TRBV6-1, the J call TRBJ2-5; 7 bases line up with TRBD1. Trimming removed 4 bases from V and 0 bases from J; junction bases left unmatched: 8. Germline lookup yields CDR1 MNHNS and CDR2 SASEGT. This CDR3 region has 16 residues. CDR3 region: CASSARDRAYQETQYF. CDR3 in DNA: TGTGCCAGCAGTGCAAGGGACAGAGCGTACCAAGAGACCCAGTACTTC.

The V gene is TRBV29-1, the J gene TRBJ1-2, with D tentatively TRBD1 (5 bases). Per germline, CDR1 SQVTM and CDR2 ANQGSEA. Trimming removed 4 bases at V and 2 bases at J, with 14 bases between. This CDR3 is built from 14 residues. CDR3 sequence reads: CSVVGKGQNYGYTF. As DNA, the CDR3 is TGCAGCGTTGTTGGGAAGGGGCAGAACTATGGCTACACCTTC.

The chain employs TRBV9 and TRBJ2-3, with 11 nucleotides matching TRBD2. From germline, CDR1 is SGDLS and CDR2 YYNGEE. Germline trimming cut 0 bases from V and 6 bases from J; bases unmatched to any gene: 6. This CDR3 has 16 amino acids. The CDR3 spells CASSVGGSGRGDTQYF. DNA of the CDR3: TGTGCCAGCAGCGTAGGTGGTAGCGGGAGGGGTGATACGCAGTATTTT.

The gene calls are TRBV7-9 and TRBJ2-3; D not resolved. This CDR3 contains 12 residues. The ends were cut back, 0 bases at V and 6 bases at J, with 4 bases in the middle. Germline V gene data show CDR1 as SEHNR and CDR2 as FQNEAQ (reference sequence). Written as DNA, the CDR3 is TGTGCCAGCAGCTTAGCCGCGGATACGCAGTATTTT. It codes for CASSLAADTQYF. Together with reference TRBV7-9 and TRBJ2-3, the CDR3 gives the full variable domain: DTGVSQNPRHKITKRGQNVTFRCDPISEHNRLYWYRQTLGQGPEFLTYFQNEAQLEKSRLLSDRFSAERPKGSFSTLEIQRTEQGDSAMYLCASSLAADTQYFGPGTRLTVL.

The chain links TRBV29-1 to TRBJ2-2; D gene unclear. V was cut by 6 bases and J by 3 bases, with 11 bases left in between. This CDR3 spans 13 amino acids. CDR1 and CDR2 (germline): SQVTM, ANQGSEA. In DNA, the CDR3 is TGCAGCGTGAGGTTGACGTACACCGGGGAGCTGTTTTTT. Translating it yields CSVRLTYTGELFF.

The chain combines TRBV27 with TRBJ2-7; 8 bases align to TRBD1. With 2 bases clipped from V and 1 base from J, the junction kept 4 bases outside the gene matches. Germline V lookup: CDR1 MNHEY, CDR2 SMNVEV (reference sequence). The CDR3 sequence is 15 residues long. The CDR3 loop reads CASSLRQGSSYEQYF. The CDR3, as DNA: TGTGCCAGCAGTTTACGACAGGGGTCATCCTACGAGCAGTACTTC.

Ten or more counts support this clone. The junction does not match germline at one end; this may be a read error. J is TRBJ1-4 and V is TRBV5-1; D is uncertain. Germline CDR1 and CDR2: SGHRS and YFSETQ. The CDR3 is made up of 14 amino acids. The CDR3: CASSLDIMVERLFF. CDR3 nucleotides: TGCGCCAGCAGCTTAGACATAATGGTCGAAAGACTGTTTTTT.

The chain employs TRBV18 and TRBJ2-5; D may be TRBD2 (5 bases). Trimming removed 3 bases from V and 0 bases from J, with 14 bases in between. CDR1 and CDR2 from the germline V gene are KGHSH and LQKENI. The CDR3 is made up of 16 amino acids. DNA for the CDR3: TGTGCCAGCTCACCGAGCCTTCCGGACTACCAAGAGACCCAGTACTTC. Residues: CASSPSLPDYQETQYF.

The chain uses TRBV6-2 or TRBV6-3 and TRBJ2-3; TRBD2 agrees at 9 bases. V lost 3 bases to trimming and J lost 1 base; unmatched junction nucleotides: 2. CDR3 length equals 15 residues. Germline CDR1 is MNHEY and CDR2 is SVGEGT. CDR3 bases: TGTGCCAGCAGTTATCCTAGCGGGGGCACAGATACGCAGTATTTT. Its protein is CASSYPSGGTDTQYF.